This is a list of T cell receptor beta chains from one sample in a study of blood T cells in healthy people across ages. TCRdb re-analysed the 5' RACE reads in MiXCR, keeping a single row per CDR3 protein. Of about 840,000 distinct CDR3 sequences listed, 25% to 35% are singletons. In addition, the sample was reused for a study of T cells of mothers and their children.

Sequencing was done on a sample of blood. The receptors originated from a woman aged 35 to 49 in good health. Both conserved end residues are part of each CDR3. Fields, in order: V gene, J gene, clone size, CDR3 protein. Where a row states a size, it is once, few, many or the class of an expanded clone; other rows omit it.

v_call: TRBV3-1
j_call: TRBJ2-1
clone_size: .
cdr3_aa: CASSSHLGEQFF

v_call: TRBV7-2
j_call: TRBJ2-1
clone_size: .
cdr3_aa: CASSLDWLAKNEQFF

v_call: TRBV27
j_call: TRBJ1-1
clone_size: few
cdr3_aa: CASRYDAGGGTEAFF

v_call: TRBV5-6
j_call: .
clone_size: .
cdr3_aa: CTSSLLKGSQGTQYF

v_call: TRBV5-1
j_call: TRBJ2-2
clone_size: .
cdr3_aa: CASSPIGGPGNTGELFF

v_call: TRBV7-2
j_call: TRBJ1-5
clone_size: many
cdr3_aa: CASSDSYQPQHF

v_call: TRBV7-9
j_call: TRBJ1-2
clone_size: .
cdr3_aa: CASSFPDGRGYTF

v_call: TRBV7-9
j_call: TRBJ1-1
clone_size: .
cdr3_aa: CASSSPGDSPGAFF

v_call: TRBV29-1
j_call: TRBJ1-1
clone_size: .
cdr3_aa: CSARISLRNTEAFF

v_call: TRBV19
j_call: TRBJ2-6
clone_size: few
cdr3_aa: CASSSIRDSSGANVLTF

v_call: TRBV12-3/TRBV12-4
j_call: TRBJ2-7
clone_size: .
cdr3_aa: CASSFGRMCYEQYF

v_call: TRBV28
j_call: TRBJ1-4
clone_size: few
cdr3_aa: CASRGVDEKLFF

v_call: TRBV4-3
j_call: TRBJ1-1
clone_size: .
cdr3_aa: CASSQDRGQNTEAFF

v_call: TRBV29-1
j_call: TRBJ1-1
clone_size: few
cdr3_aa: CSVVGSGGTEAFF

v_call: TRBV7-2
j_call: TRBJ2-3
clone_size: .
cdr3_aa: CASSLTGTSVDVTQYF

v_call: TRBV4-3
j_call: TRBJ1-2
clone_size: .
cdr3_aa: CASSQDSGGGYGYTF

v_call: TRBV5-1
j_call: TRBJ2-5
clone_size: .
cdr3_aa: CASSNTIRGQSIGTQYF

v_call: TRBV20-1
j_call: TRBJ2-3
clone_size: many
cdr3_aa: CSVRGGDTDTQYF

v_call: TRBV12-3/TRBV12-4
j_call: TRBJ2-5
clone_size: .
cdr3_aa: CASTRAETQYF

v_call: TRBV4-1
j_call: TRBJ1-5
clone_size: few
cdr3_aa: CASSVEGGYSNQPQHF

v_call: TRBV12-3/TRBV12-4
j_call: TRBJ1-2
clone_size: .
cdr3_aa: CASSFTVIYGYTF

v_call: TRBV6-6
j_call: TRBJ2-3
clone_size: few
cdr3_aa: CASTSSGGVITDTQYF

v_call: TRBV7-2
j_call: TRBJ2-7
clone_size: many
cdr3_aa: CASSPGRDEQYF

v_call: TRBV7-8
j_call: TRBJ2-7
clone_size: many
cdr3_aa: CASSLGNRGSYEQYF

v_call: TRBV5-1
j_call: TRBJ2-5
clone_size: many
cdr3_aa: CASSWGSTQSQETQYF

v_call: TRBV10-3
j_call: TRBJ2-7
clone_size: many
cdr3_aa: CATGSSYEQYF

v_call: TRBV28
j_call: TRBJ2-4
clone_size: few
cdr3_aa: CASRTGTVKNIQYF

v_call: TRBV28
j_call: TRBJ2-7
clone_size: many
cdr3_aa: CASSSRGGGSYEQYF

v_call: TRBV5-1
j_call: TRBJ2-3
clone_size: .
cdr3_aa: CASSPLAGGNTDTQYF

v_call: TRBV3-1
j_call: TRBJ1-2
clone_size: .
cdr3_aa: CASSQGGQGRGGGYGYTF

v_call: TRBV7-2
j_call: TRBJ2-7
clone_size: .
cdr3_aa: CASSQGGCLEQYF

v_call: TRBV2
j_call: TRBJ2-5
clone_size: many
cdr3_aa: CASTGTGQETQYF

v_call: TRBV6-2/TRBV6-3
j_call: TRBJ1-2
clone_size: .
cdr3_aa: CASRPYGTDLHGYTF

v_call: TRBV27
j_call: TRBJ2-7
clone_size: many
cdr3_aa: CASSFRISPAVYEQYF

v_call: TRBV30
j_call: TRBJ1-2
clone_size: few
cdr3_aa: CAWSAGHRSGYTF

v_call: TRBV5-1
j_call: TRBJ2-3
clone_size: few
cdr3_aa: CASSSGTDTDTQYF

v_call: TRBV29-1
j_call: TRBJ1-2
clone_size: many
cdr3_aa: CSVESGGKGYTF

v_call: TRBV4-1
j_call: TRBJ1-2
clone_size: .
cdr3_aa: CASSQGVGRGHYGYTF

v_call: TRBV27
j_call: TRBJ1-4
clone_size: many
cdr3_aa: CASGPRTGPEKLFF

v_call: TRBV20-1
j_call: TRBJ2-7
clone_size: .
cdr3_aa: CSALTAYEQYF

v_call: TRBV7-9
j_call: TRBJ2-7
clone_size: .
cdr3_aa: CASTGSGSSYEQYF

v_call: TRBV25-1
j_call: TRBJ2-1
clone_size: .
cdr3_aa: CASSGTSGGPPYNEQFF

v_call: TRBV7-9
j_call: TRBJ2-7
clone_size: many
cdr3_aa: CASSLARGEQYF

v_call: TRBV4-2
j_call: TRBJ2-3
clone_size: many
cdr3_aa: CASSQLEATDTQYF

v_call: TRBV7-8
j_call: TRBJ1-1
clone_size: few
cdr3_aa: CASSPYRGVVTEAFF

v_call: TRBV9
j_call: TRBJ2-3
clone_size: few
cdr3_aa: CASSVGQGNTDTQYF

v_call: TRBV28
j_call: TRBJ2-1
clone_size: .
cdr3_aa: CASSPQTGGPFNEQFF

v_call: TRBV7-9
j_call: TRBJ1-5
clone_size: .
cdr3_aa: CASSLGFEAGLEHQPQHF

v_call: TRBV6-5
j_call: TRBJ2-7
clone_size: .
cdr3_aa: CASSYSQGVIAYEQYF

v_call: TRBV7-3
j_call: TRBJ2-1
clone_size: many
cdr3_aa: CASSLRKLADSNEQFF

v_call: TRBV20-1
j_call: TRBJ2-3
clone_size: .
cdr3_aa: CSAARDSGSLATQYF

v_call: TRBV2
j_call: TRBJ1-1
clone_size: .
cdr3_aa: CASRPEMNTEAFF

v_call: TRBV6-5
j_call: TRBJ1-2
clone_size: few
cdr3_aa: CASSYRGREGYTF

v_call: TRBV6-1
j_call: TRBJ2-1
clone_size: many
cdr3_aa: CASRKGGGGGSYNEQFF